This T cell receptor beta chain originates from a study of sequential checkpoint blockade in melanoma. Assay: immunoSEQ multiplex PCR; the TCRdb copy retains only in-frame clones and omits some. The sample contains about 4,900 clones, 34% of which appear only once. V was pared by 5 bases and J by 4 bases, with 4 bases of the junction left unmatched. The CDR3 contains 14 residues. The germline gives CDR1 SGHNT, CDR2 YENEEA. The treatment: randomized to nivolumab then ipilimumab (arm A) or the reverse (arm B). The starting material was tumor tissue (inferred from file names), obtained from a patient given nivolumab and ipilimumab in sequence. V and J are TRBV11-3 and TRBJ1-4; 7 bases fit TRBD1. The clonotype comes from a human donor with melanoma. CDR3 sequence reads: CASSPGQINEKLFF. Written as DNA, the CDR3 is TGTGCCAGCAGCCCGGGACAGATTAATGAAAAACTGTTTTTT.